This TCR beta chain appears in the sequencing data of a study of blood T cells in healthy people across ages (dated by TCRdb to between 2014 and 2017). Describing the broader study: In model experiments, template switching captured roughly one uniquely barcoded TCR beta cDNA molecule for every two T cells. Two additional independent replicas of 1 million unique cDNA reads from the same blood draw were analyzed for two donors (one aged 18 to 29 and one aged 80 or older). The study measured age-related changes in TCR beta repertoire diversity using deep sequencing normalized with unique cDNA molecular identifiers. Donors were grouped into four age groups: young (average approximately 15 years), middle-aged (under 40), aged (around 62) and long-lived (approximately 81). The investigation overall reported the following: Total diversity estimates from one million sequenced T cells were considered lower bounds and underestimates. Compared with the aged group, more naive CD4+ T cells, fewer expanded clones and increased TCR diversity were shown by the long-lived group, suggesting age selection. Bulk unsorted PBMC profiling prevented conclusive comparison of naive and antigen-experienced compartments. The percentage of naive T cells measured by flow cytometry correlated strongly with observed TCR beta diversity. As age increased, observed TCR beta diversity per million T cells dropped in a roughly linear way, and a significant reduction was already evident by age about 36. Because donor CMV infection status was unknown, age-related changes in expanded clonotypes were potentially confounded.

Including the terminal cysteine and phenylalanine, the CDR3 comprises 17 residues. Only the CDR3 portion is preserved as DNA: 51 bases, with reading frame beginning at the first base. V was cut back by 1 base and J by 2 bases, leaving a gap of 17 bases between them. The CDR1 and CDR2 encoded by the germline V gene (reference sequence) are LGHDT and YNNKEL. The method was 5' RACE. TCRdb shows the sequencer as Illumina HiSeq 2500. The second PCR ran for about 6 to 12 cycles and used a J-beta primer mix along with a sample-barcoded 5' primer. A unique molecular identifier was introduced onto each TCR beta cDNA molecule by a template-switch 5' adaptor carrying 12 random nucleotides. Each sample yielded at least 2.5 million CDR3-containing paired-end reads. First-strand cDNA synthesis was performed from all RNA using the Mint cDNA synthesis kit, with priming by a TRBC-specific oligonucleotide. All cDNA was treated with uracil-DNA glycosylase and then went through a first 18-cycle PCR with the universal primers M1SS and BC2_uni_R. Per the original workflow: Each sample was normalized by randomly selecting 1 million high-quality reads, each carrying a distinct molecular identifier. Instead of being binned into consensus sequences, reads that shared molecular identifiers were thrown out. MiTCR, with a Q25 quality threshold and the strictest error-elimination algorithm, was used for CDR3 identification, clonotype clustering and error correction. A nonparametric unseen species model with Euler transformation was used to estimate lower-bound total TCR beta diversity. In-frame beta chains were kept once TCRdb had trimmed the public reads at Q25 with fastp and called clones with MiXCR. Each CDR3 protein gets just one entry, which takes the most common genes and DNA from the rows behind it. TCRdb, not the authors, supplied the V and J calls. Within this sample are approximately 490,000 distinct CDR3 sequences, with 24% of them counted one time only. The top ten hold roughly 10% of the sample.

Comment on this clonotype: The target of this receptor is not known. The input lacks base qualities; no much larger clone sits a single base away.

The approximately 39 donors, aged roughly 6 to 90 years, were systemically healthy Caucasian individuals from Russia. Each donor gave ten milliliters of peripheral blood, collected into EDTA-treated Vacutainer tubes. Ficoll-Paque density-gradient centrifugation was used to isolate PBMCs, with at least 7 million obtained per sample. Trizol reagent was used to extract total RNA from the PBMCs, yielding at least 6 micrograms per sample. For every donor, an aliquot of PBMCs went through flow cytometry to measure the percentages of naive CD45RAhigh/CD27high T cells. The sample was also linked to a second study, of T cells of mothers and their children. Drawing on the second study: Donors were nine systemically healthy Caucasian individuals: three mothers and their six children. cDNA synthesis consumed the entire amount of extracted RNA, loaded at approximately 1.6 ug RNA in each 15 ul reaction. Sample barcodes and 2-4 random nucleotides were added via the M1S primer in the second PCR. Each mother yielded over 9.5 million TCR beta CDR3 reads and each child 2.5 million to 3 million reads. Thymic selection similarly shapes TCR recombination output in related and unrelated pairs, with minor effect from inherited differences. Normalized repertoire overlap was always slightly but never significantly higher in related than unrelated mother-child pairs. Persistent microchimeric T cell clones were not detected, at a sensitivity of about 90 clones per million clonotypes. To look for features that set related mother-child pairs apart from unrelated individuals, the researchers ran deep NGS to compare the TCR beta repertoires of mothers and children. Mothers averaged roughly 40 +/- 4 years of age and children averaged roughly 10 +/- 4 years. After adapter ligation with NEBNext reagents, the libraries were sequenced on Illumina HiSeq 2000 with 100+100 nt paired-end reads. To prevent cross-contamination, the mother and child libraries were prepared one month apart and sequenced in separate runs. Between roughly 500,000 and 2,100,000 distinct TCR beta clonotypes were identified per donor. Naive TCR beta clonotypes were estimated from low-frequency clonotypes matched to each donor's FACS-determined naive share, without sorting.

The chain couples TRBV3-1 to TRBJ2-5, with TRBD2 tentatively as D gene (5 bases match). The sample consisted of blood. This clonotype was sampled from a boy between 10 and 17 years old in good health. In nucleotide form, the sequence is TGTGCCAGCAGCCAAGGGTTCTCCGAGGGTGGACAAGAGACCCAGTACTTC. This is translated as CASSQGFSEGGQETQYF.